This is a list of T cell receptor beta chains from one sample in a study of metastatic and nonmetastatic thyroid tumors. Using MiXCR, TCRdb reanalyzed the PCR reads. The table shows 60,000 or so clones, with about 4% occurring only once. The sequenced sample was blood. The receptors were gathered from a female donor with papillary thyroid cancer or a benign thyroid nodule (not recorded which). Some clones in this sample may be carry-over from other donors' samples. Each CDR3 is given with its conserved first and last residue. Each record gives: CDR3 protein, CDR3 DNA, clone size, CDR3 length, J gene, V gene, D gene. A D gene is named only where the DNA matches it firmly. Clone size, where shown, is once, few, many, or a class for clones that have expanded.

CASSSGTVAYNEQFF	TGTGCCAGCAGTTCCGGGACAGTCGCCTACAATGAGCAGTTCTTC	many	15	TRBJ2-1	TRBV27	TRBD1
CASSLNGWGDRYGYTF	TGTGCCAGCAGTCTCAACGGTTGGGGGGATCGCTATGGCTACACCTTC	NA	16	TRBJ1-2	TRBV6-1	NA
CSARNEQGGNYGYTF	TGCAGTGCTAGGAATGAACAGGGGGGGAACTATGGCTACACCTTC	few	15	TRBJ1-2	TRBV20-1	TRBD1
CASSRQLYNEQFF	TGTGCCAGCAGTCGACAGTTATACAATGAGCAGTTCTTC	many	13	TRBJ2-1	TRBV12-3/TRBV12-4	NA
CASKGTGIYNEQFF	TGTGCCAGCAAGGGGACAGGGATCTACAATGAGCAGTTCTTC	NA	14	TRBJ2-1	TRBV2	TRBD1
CASSSRTGSTDTQYF	TGTGCCAGCAGCTCTAGGACAGGGAGCACAGATACGCAGTATTTT	few	15	TRBJ2-3	TRBV6-2/TRBV6-3	TRBD1
CASSHVKSGANVLTF	TGCGCCAGCAGCCATGTAAAGTCTGGGGCCAACGTCCTGACTTTC	many	15	TRBJ2-6	TRBV4-1	NA
CASSSRDLLYEQYF	TGTGCCAGCAGCTCTCGAGACCTTCTTTACGAGCAATATTTC	NA	14	TRBJ2-7	TRBV11-2	NA
CATSEGQGHTGELFF	TGTGCCACCAGTGAGGGACAGGGGCACACCGGGGAGCTGTTTTTT	NA	15	TRBJ2-2	TRBV24-1	TRBD1
CASSYSGPDTQYF	TGTGCCAGCAGTTACTCGGGTCCAGATACGCAGTATTTT	few	13	TRBJ2-3	TRBV6-5	NA
CASIYSGQGEDGYTF	TGTGCCAGCATTTACTCGGGACAGGGGGAGGACGGCTACACCTTC	NA	15	TRBJ1-2	TRBV6-5	TRBD1
CASSSGTGGTLGETQYF	TGCGCCAGCAGCTCCGGGACAGGGGGTACATTAGGAGAGACCCAGTACTTC	NA	17	TRBJ2-5	TRBV5-1	TRBD1
CASRLLPTEKLFF	TGTGCCAGCAGATTACTTCCAACTGAAAAACTGTTTTTT	many	13	TRBJ1-4	TRBV2	NA
CASMSPGQGWDGYTF	TGTGCCAGTATGTCCCCCGGACAGGGGTGGGATGGCTACACCTTC	many	15	TRBJ1-2	TRBV19	TRBD1
CASSRDRGDEKLFF	TGTGCCAGCTCCCGCGACAGGGGCGATGAAAAACTGTTTTTT	many	14	TRBJ1-4	TRBV18	TRBD1
CSARKGTGGAGANVLTF	TGCAGTGCTAGAAAGGGGACAGGGGGCGCTGGGGCCAACGTCCTGACTTTC	few	17	TRBJ2-6	TRBV20-1	TRBD1
CASSRGQSGLYEQYF	TGTGCTAGCAGTCGGGGCCAGAGCGGACTCTACGAGCAGTACTTC	NA	15	TRBJ2-7	TRBV25-1	NA
CASSLGGRVDTQYF	TGTGCCAGCAGCTTAGGGGGTCGGGTAGATACGCAGTATTTT	NA	14	TRBJ2-3	TRBV7-2	NA
CASSSDSWRTSELGGYTF	TGTGCCAGCAGCTCGGACAGTTGGCGGACCTCCGAGTTGGGTGGCTACACCTTC	many	18	TRBJ1-2	TRBV7-9	NA
CASSLDSYEQYF	TGTGCCAGCAGCCTAGACTCCTACGAGCAGTACTTC	few	12	TRBJ2-7	TRBV11-3	NA
CASSLTPRGKDRELFF	TGTGCCAGCAGCTTGACCCCCAGGGGAAAGGACCGAGAGCTGTTTTTT	NA	16	TRBJ2-2	TRBV5-5	NA
CATSDSLGTEKQETQYF	TGTGCCACCAGTGATTCGCTCGGGACCGAGAAACAAGAGACCCAGTACTTC	many	17	TRBJ2-5	TRBV24-1	NA
CASMAGGASVYEQYF	TGTGCCAGCATGGCAGGGGGCGCCTCGGTCTACGAGCAGTACTTC	NA	15	TRBJ2-7	TRBV6-1	TRBD1
CASSLGRALGTGGELFF	TGCGCCAGCAGCTTGGGTCGGGCGTTGGGCACCGGTGGGGAGCTGTTTTTT	many	17	TRBJ2-2	TRBV5-1	NA
CASRKRGGSYGYTF	TGTGCCAGCAGAAAGCGGGGGGGCAGCTATGGCTACACCTTC	few	14	TRBJ1-2	TRBV13	NA
CASSPHRYEQYF	TGTGCCAGCAGCCCGCACCGCTACGAGCAGTACTTC	few	12	TRBJ2-7	TRBV12-3/TRBV12-4	NA
CASSQPGLAGGGVDTQYF	TGTGCCAGCAGTCAACCGGGACTAGCGGGAGGGGGAGTAGATACGCAGTATTTT	NA	18	TRBJ2-3	TRBV6-1	TRBD2
CASSGDGGPLHF	TGTGCCAGCAGCGGTGACGGGGGGCCCCTCCACTTT	many	12	TRBJ1-6	TRBV9	NA
CASSSVDRVGRGYTF	TGTGCCAGCAGTTCCGTGGACAGGGTCGGGCGCGGCTACACCTTC	NA	15	TRBJ1-2	TRBV27	TRBD1
CASSQGPRAETQYF	TGTGCCAGCAGCCAAGGACCCAGAGCAGAGACCCAGTACTTC	many	14	TRBJ2-5	TRBV3-1	NA
CASTTSQGETQYF	TGTGCCAGCACCACCAGCCAGGGAGAGACCCAGTACTTC	many	13	TRBJ2-5	TRBV7-9	NA
CASSKDGVRTDTQYF	TGTGCCAGCAGTAAGGACGGTGTTCGGACAGATACGCAGTATTTT	few	15	TRBJ2-3	TRBV6-1	NA
CASNFANEQFF	TGTGCCAGCAACTTTGCCAATGAGCAGTTCTTC	NA	11	TRBJ2-1	TRBV27	NA
CASSEQGAGELFF	TGTGCCAGTTCGGAGCAGGGGGCCGGGGAGCTGTTTTTT	many	13	TRBJ2-2	TRBV19	TRBD1
CASGREGLGEQFF	TGTGCCAGCGGACGGGAGGGCCTTGGGGAGCAGTTCTTC	many	13	TRBJ2-1	TRBV2	TRBD2
CASSLFQRRDNEQFF	TGCGCCAGCAGCTTGTTTCAGCGGCGTGACAATGAGCAGTTCTTC	few	15	TRBJ2-1	TRBV5-1	NA
CASSSRARDSRGNEQFF	TGTGCCAGCAGCTCACGAGCACGGGACTCCCGAGGGAATGAGCAGTTCTTC	many	17	TRBJ2-1	TRBV7-6	NA
CAWSTGTSGRTDTQYF	TGTGCCTGGTCCACCGGGACTAGCGGACGCACAGATACGCAGTATTTT	many	16	TRBJ2-3	TRBV30	TRBD2
CASSPRGSRGKDTDTQYF	TGTGCCAGCAGCCCCAGAGGGAGCCGTGGGAAGGACACAGATACGCAGTATTTT	NA	18	TRBJ2-3	TRBV7-9	NA
CSAFASGSLGEQFF	TGCAGTGCGTTTGCTAGCGGGAGTCTCGGTGAGCAGTTCTTC	many	14	TRBJ2-1	TRBV20-1	TRBD2
CASRASGRTYEQYF	TGTGCCAGCAGGGCTAGCGGGAGGACCTACGAGCAGTACTTC	many	14	TRBJ2-7	TRBV12-3/TRBV12-4	TRBD2
CASSVELATNYGYTF	TGTGCCAGCAGTGTGGAGCTGGCAACTAACTATGGCTACACCTTC	many	15	TRBJ1-2	TRBV2	NA
CASNLLGSHNEQFF	TGTGCCAGCAACTTGCTTGGTAGCCACAATGAGCAGTTCTTC	NA	14	TRBJ2-1	TRBV7-3	NA
CTNSLASSRAYGYTF	TGTACCAACAGCTTAGCGTCATCTCGAGCCTATGGCTACACCTTC	few	15	TRBJ1-2	TRBV7-2	NA
CASTGRGPGYTF	TGTGCCAGCACTGGCCGCGGCCCGGGCTACACGTTC	NA	12	TRBJ1-2	TRBV12-3/TRBV12-4	NA